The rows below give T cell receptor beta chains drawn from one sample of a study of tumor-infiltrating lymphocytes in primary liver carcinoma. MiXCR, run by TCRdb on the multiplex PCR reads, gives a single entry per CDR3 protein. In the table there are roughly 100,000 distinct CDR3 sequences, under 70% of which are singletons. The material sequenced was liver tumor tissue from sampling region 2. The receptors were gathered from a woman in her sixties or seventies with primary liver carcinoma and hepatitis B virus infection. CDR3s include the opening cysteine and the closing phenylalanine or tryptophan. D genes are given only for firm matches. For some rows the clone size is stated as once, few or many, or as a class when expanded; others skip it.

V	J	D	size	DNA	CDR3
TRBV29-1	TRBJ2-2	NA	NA	TGCAGCGCCGCGACGTCCTTGAATACTGGGGAGCTGTTTTTT	CSAATSLNTGELFF
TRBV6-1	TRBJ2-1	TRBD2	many	TGTGCCAGCAGTGAAATTATAGCGGGAGGGGTCAATGAGCAGTTCTTC	CASSEIIAGGVNEQFF
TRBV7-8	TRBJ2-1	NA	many	TGTGCCAGCAACGCACTGGGGAGCTACAATGAGCAGTTCTTC	CASNALGSYNEQFF
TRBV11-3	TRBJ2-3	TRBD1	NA	TGTGCCAGCAGCCGGGTGGCCGGACAGGGGGCCACAGATACGCAGTATTTT	CASSRVAGQGATDTQYF
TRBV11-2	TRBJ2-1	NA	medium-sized	TGTGCCAGCAGCTTAGCTCGCCAGCCCGGCAATGAGCAGTTCTTC	CASSLARQPGNEQFF
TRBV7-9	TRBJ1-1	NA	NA	TGTGTCAGCAGCTTAGGCAGGGACACTGAAGCTTTCTTT	CVSSLGRDTEAFF
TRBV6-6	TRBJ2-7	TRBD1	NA	TGTGCCAGTAGTTACTATGTGGGGACAGCTACCTACGAGCAGTACTTC	CASSYYVGTATYEQYF
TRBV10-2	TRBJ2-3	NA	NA	TGCGCCAGTGAGTCGAGGGGGACAGATACGCAGTATTTT	CASESRGTDTQYF
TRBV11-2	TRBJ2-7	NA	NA	TGTGCCAGCAGTTTGCTACAGGGCCGCTACGAGGAGTACTTC	CASSLLQGRYEEYF
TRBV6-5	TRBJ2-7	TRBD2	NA	TGTGCCAGTAGTACTCGGGACTATCCTGAGCGGTACTTC	CASSTRDYPERYF
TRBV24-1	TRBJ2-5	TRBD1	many	TGTGCCACCCAGAAAGGGGGCGGCCAAGAGACCCAGTACTTC	CATQKGGGQETQYF
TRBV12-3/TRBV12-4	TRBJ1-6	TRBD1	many	TGTGCCAGCAGTTTTCGACAGGGGGGCAATTCACCCCTCCACTTT	CASSFRQGGNSPLHF
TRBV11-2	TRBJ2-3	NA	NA	TGTGCCAGCAGCTTAGAGAGGGATGATACGCAGTGTTTT	CASSLERDDTQCF
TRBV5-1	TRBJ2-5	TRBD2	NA	TGCGCCAGTAGCTTTGGGCTTGCGGGAGGGATCTCGGAGATCCAGTACTTC	CASSFGLAGGISEIQYF
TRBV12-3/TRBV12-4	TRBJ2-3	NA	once	TGTGCCAACAGTGACGTAGGGCCAGGTAGGGCCCATACGCAGTATTTT	CANSDVGPGRAHTQYF
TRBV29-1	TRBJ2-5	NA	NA	TGCAGCGTCCGTAGTGGGATCTTGGAGGCCCAGTATTTC	CSVRSGILEAQYF
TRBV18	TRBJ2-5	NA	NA	TGTGCCAGCTCACCTGTAGACCAAGAGACCCAGTACTTC	CASSPVDQETQYF
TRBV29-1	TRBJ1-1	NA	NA	TGCAGCGCCCGGGCCGGGGGATACGCTGAAGCTTTCTTT	CSARAGGYAEAFF
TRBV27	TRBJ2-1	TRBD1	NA	TGTGCCAGCAGTTTCGGACAGGGTTGCAATGAGCAGTTCTTC	CASSFGQGCNEQFF
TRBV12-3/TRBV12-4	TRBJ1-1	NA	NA	TGTGCCAGCAGTTCAACACGGTCAAACACTGAAGCTCTCTTT	CASSSTRSNTEALF
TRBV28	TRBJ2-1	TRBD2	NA	TGTGCCAGCAGTTTTGTGGCTAGCGGGCTCTACAATGAGCAGTTCTTC	CASSFVASGLYNEQFF
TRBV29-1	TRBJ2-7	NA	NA	TGTAGCGTTGAAGGGTCCTATGGCGAGCAGTACTTC	CSVEGSYGEQYF
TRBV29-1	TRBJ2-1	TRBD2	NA	TGCATCGTTGAAGTCCCTAGCGGGAGATTCTCCTACAATGAGCAGTTCTTC	CIVEVPSGRFSYNEQFF
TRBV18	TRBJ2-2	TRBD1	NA	TGTGCCAGCTCACTGGGACAGCAGAACACCGGGGAGCTGTTTTTT	CASSLGQQNTGELFF
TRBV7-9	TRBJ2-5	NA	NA	TGTGCCAGCAGCGATCCAGGATTTGGGGAGACCCACTACTTC	CASSDPGFGETHYF
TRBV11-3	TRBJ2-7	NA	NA	TGTGATAGCAGCCCCGGGAGAGGGGGCAACTACGAGCAGTACTTC	CDSSPGRGGNYEQYF
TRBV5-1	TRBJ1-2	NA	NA	TGCGCCAGCAGCGGGTCATGTATCACTAACTATGGCTACACCTTC	CASSGSCITNYGYTF
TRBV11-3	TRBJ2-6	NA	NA	TGTGCCAGCAGCTCTGGAGGGGCGGGTGAGGCCAACGTCATGACTTTC	CASSSGGAGEANVMTF
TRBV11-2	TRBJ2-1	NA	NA	TGTGCCAACAGCGCGGGACTTCGGGAGTACTTC	CANSAGLREYF
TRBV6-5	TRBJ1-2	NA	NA	TGTGCCAGCAGTTCCTATAGGACGGGGGAGAGTCCTAATGGCTACACCTTC	CASSSYRTGESPNGYTF
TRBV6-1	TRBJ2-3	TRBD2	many	TGTGCCAGCGACCTAGCGGTAACTAGCACAGATACGCAGTATTTT	CASDLAVTSTDTQYF
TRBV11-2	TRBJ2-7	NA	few	TGTGCCAGCAGGGCCCATGGGGCCTACGAGCAGTACTTC	CASRAHGAYEQYF
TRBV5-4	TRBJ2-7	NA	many	TGTGCCAGCAGCTTGAGAGGGAGAGTCGGCGAGCAGTACTTC	CASSLRGRVGEQYF
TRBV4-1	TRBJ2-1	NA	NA	TGTGTCAGCAGCCAATCGGAAGTGGGCTCCTACAATGAGCAGTTCTTC	CVSSQSEVGSYNEQFF
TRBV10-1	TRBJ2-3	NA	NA	TGCGCCAGCAATGAGGCAGGGGCAGGAGATCCGCAGTATTTT	CASNEAGAGDPQYF
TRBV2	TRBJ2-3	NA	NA	TGTGCCGGCGGACTTGTATCGGCAGATACGCAGTATTTT	CAGGLVSADTQYF
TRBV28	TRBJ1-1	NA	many	TGTGCCAGCAGTTTAGGGACCGGGACACTGAACACTGAAGCTTTCTTT	CASSLGTGTLNTEAFF
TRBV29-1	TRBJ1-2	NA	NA	TGCAGCCCTCCCTCGGCCACTAACTATGGCTACGCCTTC	CSPPSATNYGYAF
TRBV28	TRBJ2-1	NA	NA	TGTGCCAACAGCTCTTTGAGGGGAGTGCTATACAATGAACAGTTCTTC	CANSSLRGVLYNEQFF
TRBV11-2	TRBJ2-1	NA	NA	TGTACCACCAGCTTAGAGCGGGCACGGGCCCACGAGCACTTCTTC	CTTSLERARAHEHFF
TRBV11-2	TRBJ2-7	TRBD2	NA	TGTGCCAGTAGCTACTGCGGGAGGACCTCAGGAAGCGAGCAGTACTTC	CASSYCGRTSGSEQYF
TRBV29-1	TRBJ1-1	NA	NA	TGCAGCGTTGAAGAAGGGGTGAACACTGAGGCTCTCTTT	CSVEEGVNTEALF
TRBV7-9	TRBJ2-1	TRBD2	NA	TGTTCCAGCAGCCACCCTATTAGCGGGTTCTCCTACAATGAGCAATTCTTC	CSSSHPISGFSYNEQFF
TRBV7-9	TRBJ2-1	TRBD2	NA	TGTGCCAGCAGCTCCCGGGGGGGCGGGAGTCGGAACAATGAGCAGTTCTTC	CASSSRGGGSRNNEQFF
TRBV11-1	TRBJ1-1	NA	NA	TGTGCCAGCAGTTTACAGAACGGGGGGCAAGGTACTGAAGCTTTCTTT	CASSLQNGGQGTEAFF
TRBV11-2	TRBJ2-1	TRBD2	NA	TGTGCCAACAGTCCCGCGCGGGGGACCCATGAGCAGTTCTTC	CANSPARGTHEQFF
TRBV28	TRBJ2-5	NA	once	TGTGCCAGCAGGCAGAAAGGGCATGAGACCCAATACTTC	CASRQKGHETQYF
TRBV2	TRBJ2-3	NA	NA	TGTGCCAGCATGGCTGGTGGTGATACGCAGTATTTT	CASMAGGDTQYF
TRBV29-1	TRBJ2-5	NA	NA	TGCAGCGAACCTCTTCTTGGTAGAGAGACCCAGTATTTC	CSEPLLGRETQYF
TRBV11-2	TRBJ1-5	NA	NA	TGTGCCAGCAGCTTAGAAGCGGGGGATACTCAGCCCCAGCACTTT	CASSLEAGDTQPQHF
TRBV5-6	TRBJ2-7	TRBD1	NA	TGTGCCAGCAGCCAAGGGACAGGCTACGACCAATACTTC	CASSQGTGYDQYF